This T cell receptor (beta chain) was retrieved from a study of beta chain features in type 1 diabetes. General observations from the study: Type 1 diabetes patients showed a moderate but significant shortening of TCRB CDR3s in all four CD4+ subsets.

Of the isolated RNA, all was reverse transcribed, and so the sequenced material was expressed TCRB transcripts. The method was immunoSEQ multiplex PCR; TCRdb's version includes in-frame clones alone and lacks a portion of them. The data contain 300,000 to 350,000 clones, 9.3% of them singletons. The sample holds many counts of this clone. Its specificity is not known. Trimming at V came to 0 bases and at J to 6 bases, leaving 7 bases not matched to a gene. The CDR3 sequence is 17 residues long. Germline CDR1 and CDR2: LGHNA and YSLEER. This TCR came from a man aged 30-40 years with type 1 diabetes. The chain links TRBV4-3 to TRBJ1-6; 8 bases are a match to TRBD1. The sequenced material came from central memory CD4+ T cells from blood. The CDR3 spells CASSQDPQGAINSPLHF. CDR3 nucleotide sequence: TGCGCCAGCAGCCAAGATCCCCAGGGGGCGATTAATTCACCCCTCCACTTT.